The 15 T cell receptor beta chains reported below all come from one sample, sequenced in a study of blood T cells in healthy people across ages. Together with a sample-barcoded 5' primer, a J-beta primer mix was included in a second PCR lasting about 6 to 11 cycles. TCRdb recomputed calls from the 5' RACE reads with MiXCR, one row per CDR3 protein. The sample has about 1.8 million distinct CDR3 sequences, about 50% seen once. The specimen was blood. The receptors shown here come from a woman aged 40 to 50 in good health.

This clonotype was seen only a few times. This CDR3 is CASSRGQGLLYGYTF. The CDR3 DNA reads as TGTGCCAGCAGCCGGGGACAGGGTCTCCTCTATGGCTACACCTTC. J is TRBJ1-2 and V is TRBV3-1; TRBD1 agrees at 9 bases. Germline V gene sequence: CDR1 LGHDT, CDR2 YNNKEL (reference sequence). With 4 bases clipped from V and 4 bases from J, the junction kept 7 bases outside the gene matches. The CDR3 is 15 amino acids.

The rearrangement joins TRBV6-5 to TRBJ1-2, with D possibly TRBD1 on 5 matching bases. The germline gives CDR1 MNHEY, CDR2 SVGAGI. The V gene lost 7 bases and the J gene lost 2 bases, with 17 bases spanning the gap. CDR3 size: 15 residues. The CDR3 here is CASMVSYRRNYGYTF. In DNA, the CDR3 is TGTGCCAGCATGGTTTCGTACAGGAGAAACTATGGCTACACCTTC.

This clonotype was detected only a few times. The chain carries TRBV6-2 or TRBV6-3 and TRBJ1-5; no firm D call. CDR3 length equals 14 residues. The V gene lost 5 bases and the J gene lost 0 bases, with 8 bases spanning the gap. Looked up from germline, CDR1 is MNHEY and CDR2 is SVGEGT. The CDR3 loop reads CASSTWGSNQPQHF. The CDR3 DNA sequence: TGTGCCAGCAGTACATGGGGTAGCAATCAGCCCCAGCATTTT.

V gene TRBV4-1 combines with J gene TRBJ1-1; 8 nucleotides align to TRBD1. Looked up from germline, CDR1 is MGHRA and CDR2 is YSYEKL. This CDR3 has 15 amino acids. V lost 1 base, J lost 5 bases, and 6 bases stayed unmatched. This CDR3 reads CASSQGNQGATEAFF. The CDR3, as DNA: TGCGCCAGCAGCCAAGGGAATCAGGGGGCAACTGAAGCTTTCTTT.

This clonotype was observed a few times. V is TRBV6-8 and J is TRBJ2-4; 9 positions agree with TRBD1. CDR3 length equals 15 residues. V lost 6 bases to trimming and J lost 2 bases; unmatched junction nucleotides: 5. CDR1 MNHGY and CDR2 SAAAGT come from the germline V gene. CDR3: CASRWTGVTKNIQYF. CDR3 sequence (DNA): TGTGCCAGCAGGTGGACAGGGGTAACCAAAAACATTCAGTACTTC.

The chain links TRBV25-1 to TRBJ1-6, with TRBD1 matching over 10 bases. From germline, CDR1 is MGHDK and CDR2 SYGVNS. CDR3 size: 16 residues. V lost 6 bases to trimming and J lost 7 bases; unmatched junction nucleotides: 9. CDR3 residues: CASRPDRGKGNSPLHF. The CDR3 DNA sequence: TGTGCCAGCAGACCGGACAGGGGGAAAGGGAATTCACCCCTCCACTTT. The variable domain in full, with the rest retrieved from reference TRBV25-1 and TRBJ1-6, is EADIYQTPRYLVIGTGKKITLECSQTMGHDKMYWYQQDPGMELHLIHYSYGVNSTEKGDLSSESTVSRIRTEHFPLTLESARPSHTSQYLCASRPDRGKGNSPLHFGNGTRLTVT.

This clonotype was detected a few times. The chain links TRBV6-5 to TRBJ1-5; D is unresolved. CDR3 size: 15 residues. The V and J ends lost 0 bases and 4 bases respectively, with 10 bases between them. Germline CDR1 reads MNHEY; CDR2 reads SVGAGI. In DNA form, the CDR3 reads TGTGCCAGCAGTTACTCTGGACGGACTAATCAGCCCCAGCATTTT. Protein: CASSYSGRTNQPQHF.

This chain joins TRBV5-1 and TRBJ1-1, with D perhaps TRBD1 (5 bases). The germline gives CDR1 SGHRS, CDR2 YFSETQ. The V and J ends lost 0 bases and 4 bases respectively, with 13 bases between them. The CDR3 extends over 15 amino acids. As DNA, the CDR3 is TGCGCCAGCAGCTTGGAGGGCATGGGGGGCACTGAAGCTTTCTTT. Translation gives CASSLEGMGGTEAFF.

This clonotype is a singleton in its sample. This chain links TRBV20-1 with TRBJ1-2, with D perhaps TRBD1 (5 bases). Germline V gene data show CDR1 as DFQATT and CDR2 as SNEGSKA (reference sequence). The ends were cut back, 3 bases at V and 4 bases at J, with 15 bases in the middle. The CDR3 totals 14 residues. This chain's CDR3 is CSARVQGRSYGYTF. CDR3 coding DNA: TGCAGTGCTAGGGTGCAGGGACGGAGCTATGGCTACACCTTC.

This clonotype has just a few counts. This sequence joins TRBV20-1 and TRBJ1-5; 8 bases fit TRBD1. Unmatched junction bases numbered 19, after V lost 6 bases and J lost 0 bases. There are 19 residues in the CDR3. Germline loops: CDR1 DFQATT, CDR2 SNEGSKA (reference sequence). CDR3 bases: TGCAGTGCCATAATTAATCGACAGGGGATAGGGGATAGCAATCAGCCCCAGCATTTT. This encodes CSAIINRQGIGDSNQPQHF.

The chain recombines TRBV29-1 with TRBJ2-3; no reliable D call. Germline CDR1 is SQVTM and CDR2 is ANQGSEA. V shed 2 bases and J shed 4 bases, with 4 bases lying between them. The CDR3 covers 11 residues. The CDR3 DNA follows: TGCAGCGTTGAAACCTCAGATACGCAGTATTTT. Its translation: CSVETSDTQYF.

The CDR3 sequence is CASSLVVGWGETQYF. Here the CDR3 DNA reads TGTGCCAGCAGCCTCGTCGTAGGATGGGGAGAGACCCAGTACTTC. The rearrangement uses TRBV7-2 and TRBJ2-5; no reliable D call. Germline lookup yields CDR1 SGHTA and CDR2 FQGNSA. The V end was cut by 5 bases, the J end by 4 bases, with 17 bases between. This CDR3 spans 15 amino acids.

This clonotype was recorded a few times. This chain links TRBV24-1 with TRBJ2-1; D gene ambiguous. CDR1 is KGHDR, CDR2 SFDVKD, per germline. The CDR3 contains 11 residues. Trimming removed 7 bases from V and 8 bases from J, with 8 bases in between. CDR3: CATRGGDEQFF. Written as DNA, the CDR3 is TGTGCCACCAGGGGCGGTGATGAGCAGTTCTTC.

The chain couples TRBV7-9 to TRBJ1-4; a possible D gene is TRBD1 (6 bases). Germline V gene sequence: CDR1 SEHNR, CDR2 FQNEAQ (reference sequence). V dropped 7 bases and J dropped 5 bases, with 11 bases sitting between them. The CDR3 is made up of 13 amino acids. DNA of the CDR3: TGTGCCAGCATCAGGCAGGGGAATGAAAAACTGTTTTTT. Its protein product is CASIRQGNEKLFF.

In its sample, this clonotype was seen many times. The chain employs TRBV7-2 and TRBJ2-7; D not certain. Germline CDR1 and CDR2: SGHTA and FQGNSA. Between the trimmed V and J ends, which lost 1 base and 2 bases, there was a span of 6 bases. The CDR3 has 13 amino acids. Here the CDR3 DNA reads TGTGCCAGCAGCTTAGACACCGCCTACGAGCAGTACTTC. Its translation: CASSLDTAYEQYF.